The clone carrying this T cell receptor beta chain occurred a few times. Its specificity is unknown. This sample is part of a study of CD8 T cells in ankylosing spondylitis. Study conclusions and caveats: Clones that were linked to disease were CD8+ and were relatively rare in peripheral blood.

CDR1 is GTSNPN, CDR2 SVGIG, per germline (reference sequence). Trimming removed 8 bases from V and 5 bases from J, with 14 bases in between. This CDR3 comprises 12 residues. TCRdb recomputed calls from the 5' RACE reads with MiXCR, one row per CDR3 protein. The data hold about 280,000 distinct CDR3 sequences, with around 19% observed a single time. Source material: blood, either unsorted or a sorted T cell fraction (not recorded which). The chain is built from TRBV30 and TRBJ2-3; tentatively, D is TRBD1 or TRBD2 (6 bases each). The TCR comes from a male donor with ankylosing spondylitis or in good health (not recorded which). CDR3 region: CAGGRRQDTQYF. CDR3 bases: TGTGCCGGGGGGCGTCGTCAAGATACGCAGTATTTT.